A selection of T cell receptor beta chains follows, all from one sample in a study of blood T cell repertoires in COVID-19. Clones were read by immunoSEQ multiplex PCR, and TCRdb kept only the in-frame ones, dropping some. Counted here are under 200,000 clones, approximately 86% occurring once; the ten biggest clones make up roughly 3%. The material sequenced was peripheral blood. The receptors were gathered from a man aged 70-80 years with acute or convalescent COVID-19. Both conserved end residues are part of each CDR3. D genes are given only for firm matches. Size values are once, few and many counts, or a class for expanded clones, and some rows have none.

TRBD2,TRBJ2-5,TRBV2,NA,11,CASRGEGTQYF,TGTGCCAGCAGGGGGGAGGGGACCCAGTACTTC
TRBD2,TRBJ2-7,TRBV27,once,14,CASSPWGGAYEQYF,TGTGCCAGCAGTCCATGGGGGGGTGCCTACGAGCAGTACTTC
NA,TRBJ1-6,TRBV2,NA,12,CASSPYGSPLHF,TGTGCCAGCAGTCCATACGGTTCACCCCTCCACTTT
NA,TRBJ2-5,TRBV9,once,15,CASSSDRNHGETQYF,TGTGCCAGCAGCTCCGACAGAAATCATGGGGAGACCCAGTACTTC
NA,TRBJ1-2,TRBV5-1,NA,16,CASSLRGRANAYGYTF,TGCGCCAGCAGCTTGAGAGGCAGGGCGAACGCATATGGCTACACCTTC
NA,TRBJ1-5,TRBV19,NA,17,CASSDEEGIRGNQPQHF,TGTGCCAGTAGTGATGAGGAGGGGATCCGGGGCAATCAGCCCCAGCATTTT
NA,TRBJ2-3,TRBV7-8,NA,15,CASSLDLRSTDTQYF,TGTGCCAGCAGCTTAGATTTGCGCAGCACAGATACGCAGTATTTT
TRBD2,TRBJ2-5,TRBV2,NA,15,CASSGLLAGEETQYF,TGTGCCAGCAGTGGTTTACTAGCGGGAGAAGAGACCCAGTACTTC
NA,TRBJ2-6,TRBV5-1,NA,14,CASSLGAGANVLTF,TGCGCCAGCAGCTTGGGAGCTGGGGCCAACGTCCTGACTTTC
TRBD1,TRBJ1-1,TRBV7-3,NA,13,CASSSTGVGEAFF,TGTGCCAGCAGCTCTACAGGGGTAGGTGAAGCTTTCTTT
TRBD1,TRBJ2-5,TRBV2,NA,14,CAGDRGTGKETQYF,TGTGCCGGTGACAGGGGTACGGGAAAAGAGACCCAGTACTTC
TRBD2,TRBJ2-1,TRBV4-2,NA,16,CASSQDEAGVIDEQFF,TGTGCCAGCAGCCAAGATGAAGCGGGAGTGATCGATGAGCAGTTCTTC
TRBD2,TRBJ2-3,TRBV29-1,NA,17,CSVRGLAAPASTDTQYF,TGCAGCGTTAGGGGACTAGCAGCCCCGGCTAGCACAGATACGCAGTATTTT
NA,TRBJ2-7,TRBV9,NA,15,CASSVGAATTYEQYF,TGTGCCAGCAGCGTAGGTGCGGCCACTACCTACGAGCAGTACTTC
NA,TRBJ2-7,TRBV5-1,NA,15,CASRPFGAGAHEQYF,TGCGCCAGTCGTCCATTTGGGGCAGGCGCCCACGAGCAGTACTTC
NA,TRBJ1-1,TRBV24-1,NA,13,CATSDFGGTEAFF,TGTGCCACCAGTGATTTCGGGGGAACTGAAGCTTTCTTT